The rows below give T cell receptor beta chains drawn from one sample of a study of identical twins. TCRdb ran MiXCR on the 5' RACE reads and lists one entry per CDR3 protein. The data show 400,000 to 550,000 distinct CDR3 sequences, with 14% seen just once and approximately 1% held by the top ten. These sequences were also reported in another study, on yellow fever vaccine responses in identical twins.

The specimen was CD4+ T cells sorted from blood. These receptors came from a woman aged 18 to 35 in good health. Each CDR3 is given with its conserved first and last residue. D genes are given only for firm matches. Where a row states a size, it is once, few, many or the class of an expanded clone; other rows omit it.

D gene,clone size,J gene,V gene,CDR3 protein,CDR3 DNA
.,.,TRBJ2-4,TRBV4-2,CASSQDPLRGTVENIQYF,TGTGCCAGCAGCCAAGATCCCCTGCGCGGGACCGTGGAAAACATTCAGTACTTC
.,few,TRBJ2-3,TRBV3-1,CASSQAIRGSTDTQYF,TGTGCCAGCAGCCAAGCCATTCGGGGGAGCACAGATACGCAGTATTTT
TRBD1,few,TRBJ2-7,TRBV10-1,CASSGGRTGPYEQYF,TGCGCCAGCAGTGGGGGACGGACAGGACCCTACGAGCAGTACTTC
TRBD1,.,TRBJ2-2,TRBV20-1,CSARGTGGNTGELFF,TGCAGTGCCCGTGGGACAGGGGGAAACACCGGGGAGCTGTTTTTT
TRBD1,.,TRBJ2-5,TRBV7-9,CASSHTRGLGETQYF,TGTGCCAGCAGTCATACCAGGGGGCTGGGAGAGACCCAGTACTTC
.,few,TRBJ2-5,TRBV28,CASSFTGKFQETQYF,TGTGCCAGCAGTTTTACAGGAAAGTTCCAAGAGACCCAGTACTTC
.,many,TRBJ2-7,TRBV7-2,CASSQTMGSYEQYF,TGTGCCAGCAGCCAAACGATGGGATCTTACGAGCAGTACTTC
TRBD2,many,TRBJ2-1,TRBV5-1,CASSLRSSGGADNEQFF,TGCGCCAGCAGCTTGCGGTCTAGCGGGGGGGCCGACAATGAGCAGTTCTTC
TRBD1,few,TRBJ2-2,TRBV11-3,CASSRTGATTGELFF,TGTGCCAGCAGCAGGACAGGGGCCACAACCGGGGAGCTGTTTTTT
TRBD1,few,TRBJ2-3,TRBV20-1,CSADVMGQVTDTQYF,TGCAGTGCCGACGTCATGGGACAGGTCACAGATACGCAGTATTTT